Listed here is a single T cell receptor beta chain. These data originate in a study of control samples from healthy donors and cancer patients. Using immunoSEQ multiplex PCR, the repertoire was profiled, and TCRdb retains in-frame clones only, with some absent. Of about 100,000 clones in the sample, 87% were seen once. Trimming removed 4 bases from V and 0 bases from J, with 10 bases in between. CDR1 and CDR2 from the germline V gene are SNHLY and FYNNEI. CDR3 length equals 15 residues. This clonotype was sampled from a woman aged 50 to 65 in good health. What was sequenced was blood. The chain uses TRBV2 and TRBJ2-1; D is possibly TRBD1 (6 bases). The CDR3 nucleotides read TGTGCCAGCAGTGTACAGGGAAGCTCCTACAATGAGCAGTTCTTC. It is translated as CASSVQGSSYNEQFF.